The source of this T cell receptor beta chain is a study of shared clonotypes between healthy human individuals. Trimming pared 8 bases from V and 7 bases from J, leaving 15 bases between. CDR1 and CDR2 from the germline V gene are MNHNS and SASEGT. This CDR3 is built from 14 residues. Researchers divided each subset's genomic DNA evenly across several immunoSEQ plates. Sequenced by immunoSEQ multiplex PCR; TCRdb stores in-frame clones only, minus some. The table has over 2 million clones, 95% seen once. The sequenced sample consisted of naive CD4+ T cells sorted from blood. Subset: CD45RA+ positively selected. The TCR was taken from a man aged 18 to 30 in good health. The chain couples TRBV6-1 to TRBJ1-6; D unclear. DNA for the CDR3: TGTGCCAGCTATGGGCCCACAAAGAATTCACCCCTCCACTTT. This gives the protein CASYGPTKNSPLHF.